This record concerns one TCR beta chain sequence. Antigen: not known. The data are from a study of Ad26.COV2.S vaccination and SARS-CoV-2 variants. Study-level information: Among those in the COV1001 Ad26.COV2.S trial arm was the donor. Ad26.COV2.S shots went into the muscle once or twice, 56 days apart.

Study-level results: Participants in the vaccine arm had higher spike-specific TCR breadth; placebo recipients had lower.

Trimming removed 0 bases from V and 1 base from J; junction bases left unmatched: 6. CDR3 size: 17 residues. Germline V CDR1 and CDR2: MNHEY, SVGEGT. Treatment defined: about 20 received Ad26.COV2.S at low or high dose, single or two shots; roughly five received placebo; per-sample allocation not given. Sampling occurred on day 63 after the first vaccine or placebo injection. Vaccination used an Ad26 vector expressing Wuhan-strain SARS-CoV-2 spike. TCRdb's copy holds only in-frame clones and misses some; the assay was immunoSEQ multiplex PCR. The data hold 350,000 to 500,000 clones, with approximately 88% observed a single time.

The clonotype originates from a person aged 18-60 years who received the Ad26.COV2.S COVID-19 vaccine or a placebo. The sample consisted of peripheral blood, taken in a trial of Ad26.COV2.S vaccine versus placebo. The chain couples TRBV6-2 or TRBV6-3 to TRBJ2-3; 8 bases line up with TRBD1. The CDR3 nucleotides are TGTGCCAGCAGTTACTCAATGGACAGGGATGGCACAGATACGCAGTATTTT. Protein sequence: CASSYSMDRDGTDTQYF.